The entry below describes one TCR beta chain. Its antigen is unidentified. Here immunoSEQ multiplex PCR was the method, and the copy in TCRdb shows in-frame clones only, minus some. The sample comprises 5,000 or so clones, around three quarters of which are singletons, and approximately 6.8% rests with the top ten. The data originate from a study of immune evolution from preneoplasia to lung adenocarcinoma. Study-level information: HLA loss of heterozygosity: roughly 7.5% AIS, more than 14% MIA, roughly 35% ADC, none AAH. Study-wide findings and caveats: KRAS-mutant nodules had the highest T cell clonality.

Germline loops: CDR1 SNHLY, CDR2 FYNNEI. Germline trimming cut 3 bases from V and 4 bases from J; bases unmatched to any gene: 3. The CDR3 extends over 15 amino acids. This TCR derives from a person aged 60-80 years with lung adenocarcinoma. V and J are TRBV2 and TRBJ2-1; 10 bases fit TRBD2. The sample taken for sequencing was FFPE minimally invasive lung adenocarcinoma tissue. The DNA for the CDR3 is TGTGCCAGCAGTGATTTAGCGGGAGGTTACAATGAGCAGTTCTTC. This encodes CASSDLAGGYNEQFF.